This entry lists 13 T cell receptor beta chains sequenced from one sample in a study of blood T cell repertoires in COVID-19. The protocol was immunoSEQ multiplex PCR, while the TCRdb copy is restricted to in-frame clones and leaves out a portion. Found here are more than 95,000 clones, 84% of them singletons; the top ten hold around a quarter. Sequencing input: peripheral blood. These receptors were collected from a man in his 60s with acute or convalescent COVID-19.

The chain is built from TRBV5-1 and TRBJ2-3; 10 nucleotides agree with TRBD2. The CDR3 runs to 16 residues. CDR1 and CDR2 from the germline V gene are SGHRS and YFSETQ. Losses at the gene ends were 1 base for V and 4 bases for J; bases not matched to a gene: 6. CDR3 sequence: CASSLFSSGSPDTQYF. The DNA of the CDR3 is TGCGCCAGCAGCTTGTTTTCTAGCGGGAGCCCAGATACGCAGTATTTT. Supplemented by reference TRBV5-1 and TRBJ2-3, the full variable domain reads KAGVTQTPRYLIKTRGQQVTLSCSPISGHRSVSWYQQTPGQGLQFLFEYFSETQRNKGNFPGRFSGRQFSNSRSEMNVSTLELGDSALYLCASSLFSSGSPDTQYFGPGTRLTVL.

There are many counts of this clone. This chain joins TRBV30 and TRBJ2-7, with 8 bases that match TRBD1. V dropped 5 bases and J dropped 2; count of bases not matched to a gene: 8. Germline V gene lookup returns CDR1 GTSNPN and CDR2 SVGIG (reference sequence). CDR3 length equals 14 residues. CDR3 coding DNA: TGTGCCTGGGGACCAGGGGGCAGCGCCTACGAGCAGTACGTC. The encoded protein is CAWGPGGSAYEQYV.

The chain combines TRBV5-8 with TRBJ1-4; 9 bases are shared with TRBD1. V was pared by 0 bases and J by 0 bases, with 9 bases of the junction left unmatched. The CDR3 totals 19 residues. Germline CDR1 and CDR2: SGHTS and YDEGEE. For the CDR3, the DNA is TGTGCCAGCAGCTTGGAGGGACAGGGTTGGGACGCAACTAATGAAAAACTGTTTTTT. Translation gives CASSLEGQGWDATNEKLFF.

Here the CDR3 reads CASSLFTGGSYGYTF. The CDR3 DNA follows: TGCGCCAGCAGCTTATTCACAGGGGGGAGCTATGGCTACACCTTC. The gene calls are TRBV5-1 and TRBJ1-2; TRBD1 matches at 8 bases. The CDR3 sequence is 15 residues long. The germline V gene encodes CDR1 SGHRS and CDR2 YFSETQ. V dropped 2 bases and J dropped 4; count of bases not matched to a gene: 7.

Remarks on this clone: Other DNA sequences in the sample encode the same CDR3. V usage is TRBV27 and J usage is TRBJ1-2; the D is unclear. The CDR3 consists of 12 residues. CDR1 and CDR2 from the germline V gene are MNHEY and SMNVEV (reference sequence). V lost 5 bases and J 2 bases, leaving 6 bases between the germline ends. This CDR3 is CASSPGNYGYTF. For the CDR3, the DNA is TGTGCCAGCAGTCCCGGGAACTATGGCTACACCTTC.

The CDR3 loop is CASSLGTLRGNQPQHF. For the CDR3, the DNA is TGTGCCAGCAGCTTGGGTACACTGAGGGGCAATCAGCCCCAGCATTTT. This chain uses TRBV5-8 with TRBJ1-5; no clear D gene. Trimming took 0 bases from V and 2 from J, leaving 12 bases between them. CDR3 length equals 16 residues. Germline-derived CDR1 and CDR2 are SGHTS and YDEGEE.

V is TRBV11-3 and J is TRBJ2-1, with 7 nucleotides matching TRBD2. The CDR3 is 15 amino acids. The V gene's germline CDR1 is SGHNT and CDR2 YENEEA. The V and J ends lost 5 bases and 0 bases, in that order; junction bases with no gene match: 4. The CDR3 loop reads CASSLGLDSYNEQFF. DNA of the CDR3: TGTGCCAGCAGCCTAGGACTAGACTCCTACAATGAGCAGTTCTTC.

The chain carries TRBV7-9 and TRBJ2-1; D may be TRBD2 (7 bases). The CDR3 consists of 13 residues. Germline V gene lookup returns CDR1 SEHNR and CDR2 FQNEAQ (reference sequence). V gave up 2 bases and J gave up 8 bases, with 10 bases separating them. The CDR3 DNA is TGTGCCAGCAGCTTAAGGGGGGGCCATGAGCAGTTCTTC. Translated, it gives CASSLRGGHEQFF.

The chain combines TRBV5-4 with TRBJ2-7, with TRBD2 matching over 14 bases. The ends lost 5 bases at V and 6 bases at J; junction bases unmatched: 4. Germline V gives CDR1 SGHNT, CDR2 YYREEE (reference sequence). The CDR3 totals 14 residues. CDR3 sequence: CASRRGLAGVEQYV. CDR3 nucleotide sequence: TGTGCCAGCAGGCGGGGACTAGCGGGAGTCGAGCAGTACGTC.

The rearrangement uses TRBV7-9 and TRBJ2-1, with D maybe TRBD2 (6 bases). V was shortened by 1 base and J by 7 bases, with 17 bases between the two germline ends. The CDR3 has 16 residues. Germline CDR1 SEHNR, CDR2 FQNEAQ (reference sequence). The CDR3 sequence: CASSLVGRTLLNEQFF. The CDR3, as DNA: TGTGCCAGCAGCTTAGTAGGGAGGACCTTATTGAATGAGCAGTTCTTC.

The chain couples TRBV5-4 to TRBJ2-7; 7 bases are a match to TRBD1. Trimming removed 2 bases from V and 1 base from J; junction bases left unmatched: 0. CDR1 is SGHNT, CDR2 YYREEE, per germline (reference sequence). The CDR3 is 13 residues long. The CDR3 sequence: CASSLQGSYEQYF. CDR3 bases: TGTGCCAGCAGCTTACAGGGGTCCTACGAGCAGTACTTC.

The CDR3 bases are TGTGCCAGCAGTTCCACCTTTGAATGGCAGGGCTACGAGCAGTACTTC. It specifies CASSSTFEWQGYEQYF. This rearrangement joins TRBV27 to TRBJ2-7, with D possibly matching TRBD1 (5 bases). Germline CDR1 reads MNHEY; CDR2 reads SMNVEV (reference sequence). This CDR3 has 16 amino acids. V was shortened by 4 bases and J by 3 bases, with 19 bases between the two germline ends.

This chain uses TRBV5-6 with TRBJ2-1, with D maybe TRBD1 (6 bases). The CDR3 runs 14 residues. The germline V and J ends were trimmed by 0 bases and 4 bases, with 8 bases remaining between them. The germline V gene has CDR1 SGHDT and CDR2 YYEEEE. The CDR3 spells CASSLGQGYNEQFF. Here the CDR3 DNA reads TGTGCCAGCAGCTTGGGCCAGGGGTACAATGAGCAGTTCTTC.